The T cell receptor (beta chain) described here comes from a study of siplizumab effects on memory and regulatory T cells. Generated by immunoSEQ multiplex PCR, the TCRdb table keeps only in-frame clones and is missing some. The sample shows fewer than 45,000 clones, 89% of them seen only once. In this sample, this clone turned up a few times. CDR3 length: 11 amino acids. With 6 bases removed from V and 8 bases from J, the gap between germline ends came to 10 bases. Germline CDR1 is MNHNS and CDR2 is SASEGT. The chain is built from TRBV6-1 and TRBJ1-1; no clear D gene. The clonotype comes from a human donor in good health. Sequencing input: naive CD4+ T cells sorted from blood. In nucleotides, the CDR3 is TGTGCCAGCAGCGTGCGGGCAGAAGCTTTCTTT. This codes for CASSVRAEAFF.